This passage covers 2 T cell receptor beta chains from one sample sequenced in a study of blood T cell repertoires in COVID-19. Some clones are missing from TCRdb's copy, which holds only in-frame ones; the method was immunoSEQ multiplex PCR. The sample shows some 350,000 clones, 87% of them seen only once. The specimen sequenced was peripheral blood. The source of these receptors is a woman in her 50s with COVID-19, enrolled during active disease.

DNA of the CDR3: TGTGCCAGCAGCCTCCGGGACTTAGCCTACGAGCAGTACTTC. It encodes CASSLRDLAYEQYF. V gene TRBV11-2 combines with J gene TRBJ2-7, with D perhaps matching TRBD2 (6 bases). V was trimmed by 5 bases and J by 2 bases, leaving 13 bases between them. The CDR3 loop spans 14 amino acids. The germline V gene encodes CDR1 SGHAT and CDR2 FQNNGV.

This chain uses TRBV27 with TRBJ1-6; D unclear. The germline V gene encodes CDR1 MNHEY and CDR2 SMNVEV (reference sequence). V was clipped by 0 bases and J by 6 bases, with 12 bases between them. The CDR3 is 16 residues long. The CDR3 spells CASSLSFGVVNSPLHF. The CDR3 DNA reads TGTGCCAGCAGTTTATCGTTCGGGGTAGTTAATTCACCCCTCCACTTT.